Given below is one T cell receptor (beta chain) in context. The participants were between about 18 and 90 years old and came from 20 to 30 US areas. Donors in Cohort 3 who had recovered were those with two negative PCRs, healthcare professional clearance, or resolution of their symptoms. These data come from a study of blood T cell repertoires in COVID-19. Study in general: Samples of COVID-19 (acute and convalescent) were obtained from the United States, Italy and Spain. PBMCs, B-cell-depleted T cells, or T cells provided the cDNA or gDNA that made up the material.

CDR3 length: 16 amino acids. CDR1 LGHDT and CDR2 YNNKEL come from the germline V gene (reference sequence). V lost 0 bases and J 2 bases, leaving 13 bases between the germline ends. The repertoire was sequenced with immunoSEQ multiplex PCR; TCRdb's copy has only in-frame clones and lacks some. The sample carries about 290,000 clones, around 90% recorded once. The source is a woman in her thirties or forties who had recovered from COVID-19. This chain links TRBV3-1 (or the pseudogene TRBV3-2) with TRBJ1-2; maybe TRBD1 (5 bases). Material for sequencing was PBMCs or T cells enriched from blood (not recorded which). Written as DNA, the CDR3 is TGTGCCAGCAGCCAAGATCTGCGGACAAAGAACTATGGCTACACCTTC. Translation gives CASSQDLRTKNYGYTF.